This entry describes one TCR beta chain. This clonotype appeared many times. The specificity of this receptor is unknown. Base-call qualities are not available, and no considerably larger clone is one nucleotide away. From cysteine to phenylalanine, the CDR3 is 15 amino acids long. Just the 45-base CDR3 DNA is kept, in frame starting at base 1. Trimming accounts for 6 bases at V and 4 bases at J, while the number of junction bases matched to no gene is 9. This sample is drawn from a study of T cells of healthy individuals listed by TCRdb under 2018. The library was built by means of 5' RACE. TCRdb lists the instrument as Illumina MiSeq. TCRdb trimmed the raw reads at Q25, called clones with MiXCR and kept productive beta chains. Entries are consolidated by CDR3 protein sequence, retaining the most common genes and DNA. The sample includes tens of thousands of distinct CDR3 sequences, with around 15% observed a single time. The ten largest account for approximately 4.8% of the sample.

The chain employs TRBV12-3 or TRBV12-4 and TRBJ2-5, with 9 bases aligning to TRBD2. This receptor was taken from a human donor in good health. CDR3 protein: CASRELAGVLETQYF. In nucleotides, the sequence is TGTGCCAGCAGGGAACTAGCGGGTGTTTTAGAGACCCAGTACTTC.